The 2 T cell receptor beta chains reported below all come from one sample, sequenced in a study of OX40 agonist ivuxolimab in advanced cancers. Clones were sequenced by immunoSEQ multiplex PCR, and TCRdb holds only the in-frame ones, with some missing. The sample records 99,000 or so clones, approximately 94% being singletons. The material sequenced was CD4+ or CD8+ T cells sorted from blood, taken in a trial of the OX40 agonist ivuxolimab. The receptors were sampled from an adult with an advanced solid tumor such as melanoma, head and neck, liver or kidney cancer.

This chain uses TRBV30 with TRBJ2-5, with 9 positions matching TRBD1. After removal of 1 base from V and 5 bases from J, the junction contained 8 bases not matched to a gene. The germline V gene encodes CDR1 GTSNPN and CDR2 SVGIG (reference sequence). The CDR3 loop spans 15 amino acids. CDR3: CAWSGGTGIEETQYF. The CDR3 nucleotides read TGTGCCTGGAGTGGCGGGACAGGGATTGAGGAGACCCAGTACTTC.

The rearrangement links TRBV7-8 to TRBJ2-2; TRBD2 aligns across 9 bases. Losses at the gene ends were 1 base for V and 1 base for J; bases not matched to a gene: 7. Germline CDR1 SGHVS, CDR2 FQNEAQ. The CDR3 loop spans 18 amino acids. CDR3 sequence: CASSLVAGDPMNTGELFF. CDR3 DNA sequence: TGTGCCAGCAGCTTAGTAGCGGGGGACCCCATGAACACCGGGGAGCTGTTTTTT.